The clone carrying this T cell receptor (beta chain) was observed a single time. Its specificity is unknown. PCR primers comprised 60 Vbeta and 13 Jbeta primers. Sequenced by immunoSEQ multiplex PCR; TCRdb stores in-frame clones only, minus some. The sample records some 120,000 clones, around 80% being singletons. This sample was included in a study of cytomegalovirus exposure and HLA in healthy donors. General observations from the study: Productive rates of about 90% or about 30% were seen for most TCR beta V segments in an earlier analysis.

Germline CDR1 and CDR2: ENHRY and SYGVKD. This CDR3 region has 14 residues. This TCR came from a man in his late teens or twenties in good health and CMV-seronegative. Sequencing used PBMCs. V is TRBV10-3 and J is TRBJ2-5; 7 positions agree with TRBD2. The J call is uncertain, as TRBJ2-7 better fits the DNA end. The CDR3 coding sequence is TGTGCCACAAAACATAGGCTAGCGGTCTACGAGCAGTACTTC. Translating gives CATKHRLAVYEQYF.